This T cell receptor beta chain was identified in a study of blood T cell repertoires in COVID-19. Across the study: COVID-19 samples from acute and convalescent phases originated in the United States, Italy and Spain.

This CDR3 has 16 residues. Germline-derived CDR1 and CDR2 are KGHDR and SFDVKD. V shed 2 bases and J shed 8 bases, with 18 bases lying between them. Measured with immunoSEQ multiplex PCR; TCRdb has only the in-frame clones, and not every one. The sample includes around 270,000 clones, about 91% of them seen just once. Seattle participants joined during active infection and were tracked over time. The material sequenced was peripheral blood. This receptor was identified in a person aged 18 to 30 with COVID-19, enrolled during active disease. This chain connects TRBV24-1 to TRBJ2-1, with D perhaps TRBD2 (7 bases). DNA of the CDR3: TGTGCCACCAGTGATTCCACCGGGGGGCGATTCTATGAGCAGTTCTTC. As protein: CATSDSTGGRFYEQFF.